The source of this T cell receptor (beta chain) is a study of shared clonotypes between healthy human individuals. General study findings and limits: Rarefaction curves obtained for sorted subsets showed sequencing incomplete despite large depth. Only blood samples were collected, and tissue repertoires likely differ. The diversity represented, both genetic and in exposure history, was limited by few donors.

Of note for this clone: Its specificity is unknown.

An approximately 180 ng quantity of DNA, roughly 30,000 T cell genomes, went into the sorted-subset replicate PCRs. Clones were sequenced by immunoSEQ multiplex PCR, and TCRdb holds only the in-frame ones, with some missing. The sample lists about 680,000 clones, about three quarters occurring once. The sequenced material came from memory CD4+ T cells sorted from blood. Subset specified: CD45RA-negative fraction. This sequence originates from a woman aged 25 to 45 in good health.

The CDR3 loop reads CASSSNPSSMNTEAFF. The CDR3 region has the DNA TGTGCCAGCAGCTCAAACCCGAGTTCTATGAACACTGAAGCTTTCTTT. The V and J genes are TRBV13 and TRBJ1-1; D gene uncertain. Germline V gives CDR1 PRHDT, CDR2 FYEKMQ (reference sequence). Deletions cut 4 bases from V and 0 bases from J, with 15 bases between. This CDR3 is 16 amino acids long.